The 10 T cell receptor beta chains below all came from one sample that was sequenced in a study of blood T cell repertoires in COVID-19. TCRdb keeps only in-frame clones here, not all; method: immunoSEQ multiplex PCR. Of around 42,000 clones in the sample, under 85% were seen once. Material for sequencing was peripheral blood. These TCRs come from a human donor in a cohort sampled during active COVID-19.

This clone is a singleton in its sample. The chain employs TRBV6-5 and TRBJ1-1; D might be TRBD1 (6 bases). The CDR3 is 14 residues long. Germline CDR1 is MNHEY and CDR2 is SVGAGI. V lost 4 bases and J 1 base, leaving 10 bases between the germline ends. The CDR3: CASSFRGQNTEAFF. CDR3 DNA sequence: TGTGCCAGCAGTTTCAGGGGCCAGAACACTGAAGCTTTCTTT.

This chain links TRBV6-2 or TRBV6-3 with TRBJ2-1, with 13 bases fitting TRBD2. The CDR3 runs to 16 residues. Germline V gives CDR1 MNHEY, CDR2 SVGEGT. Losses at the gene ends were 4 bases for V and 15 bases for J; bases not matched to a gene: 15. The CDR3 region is CASSSKPGLAGPGPFF. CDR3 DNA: TGTGCCAGCAGTTCCAAACCGGGACTAGCGGGGCCGGGACCGTTCTTC.

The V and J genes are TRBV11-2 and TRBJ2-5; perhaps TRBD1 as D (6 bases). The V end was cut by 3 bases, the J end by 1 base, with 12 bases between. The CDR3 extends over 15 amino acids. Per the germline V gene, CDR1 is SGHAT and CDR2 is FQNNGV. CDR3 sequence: CASSLAGAFQETQYF. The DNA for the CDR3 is TGTGCCAGCAGCTTGGCAGGGGCCTTCCAAGAGACCCAGTACTTC.

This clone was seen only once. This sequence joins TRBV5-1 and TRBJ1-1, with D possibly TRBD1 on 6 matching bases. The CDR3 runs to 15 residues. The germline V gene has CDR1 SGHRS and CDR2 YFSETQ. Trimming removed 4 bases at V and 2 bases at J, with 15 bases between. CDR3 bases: TGCGCCAGCAGCACTCAGGGGTCTGTTAACACTGAAGCTTTCTTT. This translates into CASSTQGSVNTEAFF.

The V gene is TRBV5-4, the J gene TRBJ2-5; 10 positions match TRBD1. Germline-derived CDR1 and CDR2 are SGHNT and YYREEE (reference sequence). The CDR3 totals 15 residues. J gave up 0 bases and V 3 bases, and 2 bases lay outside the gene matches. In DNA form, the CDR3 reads TGTGCCAGCAGCTGGGGACAGGGGTACCAAGAGACCCAGTACTTC. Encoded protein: CASSWGQGYQETQYF.

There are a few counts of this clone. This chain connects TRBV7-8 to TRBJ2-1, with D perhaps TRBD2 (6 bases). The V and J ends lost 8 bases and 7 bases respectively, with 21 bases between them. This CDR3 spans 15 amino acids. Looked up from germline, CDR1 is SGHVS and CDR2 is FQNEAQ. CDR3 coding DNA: TGTGCCAGCGGCGCGTGGGCTGGTGCGGGGAATGAGCAGTTCTTC. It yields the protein CASGAWAGAGNEQFF.

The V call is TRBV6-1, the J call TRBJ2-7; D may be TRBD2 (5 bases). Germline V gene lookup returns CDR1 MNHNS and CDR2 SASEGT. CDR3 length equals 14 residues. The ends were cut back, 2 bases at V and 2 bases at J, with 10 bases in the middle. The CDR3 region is CASSERGRAYEQYF. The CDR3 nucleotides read TGTGCCAGCAGTGAACGGGGTAGAGCCTACGAGCAGTACTTC.

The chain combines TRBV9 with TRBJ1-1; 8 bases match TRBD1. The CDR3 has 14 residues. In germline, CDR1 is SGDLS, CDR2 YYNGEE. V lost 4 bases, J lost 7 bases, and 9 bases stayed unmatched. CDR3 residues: CASSPGTGAVEAFF. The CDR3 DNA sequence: TGTGCCAGCAGCCCAGGGACAGGTGCGGTTGAAGCTTTCTTT.

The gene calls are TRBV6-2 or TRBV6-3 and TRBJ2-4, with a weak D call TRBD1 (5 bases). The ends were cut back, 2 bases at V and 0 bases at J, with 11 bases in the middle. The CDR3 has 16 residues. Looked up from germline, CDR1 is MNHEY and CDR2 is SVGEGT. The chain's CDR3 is CASSYRQTLAKNIQYF. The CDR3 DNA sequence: TGTGCCAGCAGTTACCGACAGACACTAGCCAAAAACATTCAGTACTTC.

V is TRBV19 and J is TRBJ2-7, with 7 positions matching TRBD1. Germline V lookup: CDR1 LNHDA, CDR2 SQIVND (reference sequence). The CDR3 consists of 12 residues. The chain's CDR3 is CEKWQGAYEQYF. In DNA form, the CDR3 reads TGTGAAAAGTGGCAGGGGGCCTACGAGCAGTACTTC.